This T cell receptor (beta chain) was recorded in a study of blood T cell repertoires in COVID-19. Per the original data handling: Amplification with reference gene primers provided the estimates of nucleated cell counts. The assay was immunoSEQ multiplex PCR, and TCRdb's table has in-frame clones only and misses some. V and J calls and clone size are as listed in that table; D and trimming were resolved from the DNA. The sample shows a few hundred thousand clones, 80% to 90% of them seen only once. Trimming shortened V by 2 bases and J by 4 bases, and 8 bases separated the two germline ends. This CDR3 contains 13 residues. CDR1 is LNHDA and CDR2 is SQIVND in the germline V gene (reference sequence). The table lists this clone with a few counts. Assignments of participants to cohorts depended upon their own reported clinical history.

V is TRBV19 and J is TRBJ1-2, with D possibly matching TRBD1 (5 bases). The sequenced sample consisted of PBMCs or T cells enriched from blood (not recorded which). The source of this sequence is a woman younger than 45 who had recovered from COVID-19. In DNA, the CDR3 is TGTGCCAGTAGTATACCAGGGCTCTATGGCTACACCTTC. Protein: CASSIPGLYGYTF.